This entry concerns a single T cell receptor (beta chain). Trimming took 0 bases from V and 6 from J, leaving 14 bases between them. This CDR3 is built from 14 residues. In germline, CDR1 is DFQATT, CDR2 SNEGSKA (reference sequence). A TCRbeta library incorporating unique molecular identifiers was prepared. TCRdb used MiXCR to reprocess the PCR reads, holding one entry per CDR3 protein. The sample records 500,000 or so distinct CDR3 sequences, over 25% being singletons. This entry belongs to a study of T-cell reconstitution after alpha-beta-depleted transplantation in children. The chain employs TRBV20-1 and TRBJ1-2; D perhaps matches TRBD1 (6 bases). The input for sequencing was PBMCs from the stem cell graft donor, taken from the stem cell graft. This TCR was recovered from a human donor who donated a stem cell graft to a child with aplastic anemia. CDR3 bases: TGCAGTGCTAGAGATGGGAGGGGGAAGGATGGCTACACCTTC. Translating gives CSARDGRGKDGYTF.